These 6 T cell receptor beta chains were sequenced from one sample in a study of monozygotic twins with inflammatory bowel disease. TCRdb reprocessed the 5' RACE reads; each CDR3 protein has one entry and no DNA is given. Recorded here are more than 300,000 distinct CDR3 sequences; the top ten clones represent roughly 2.6%. Sequencing used blood. Source of these receptors: a human donor with ulcerative colitis or Crohn's disease, or a healthy co-twin of an affected twin (not recorded which).

The J gene is TRBJ2-1, the V gene TRBV12-3 or TRBV12-4; lacking DNA, the TRBD1 call made by TCRdb goes unchecked. This CDR3 spans 15 amino acids. Here the CDR3 reads CASSPGQGALDEQFF.

The chain joins TRBV7-6 to TRBJ2-1; checking the TCRdb D call of TRBD2 is not possible without DNA. The CDR3 sequence is 15 residues long. Germline loops: CDR1 SGHVS, CDR2 FNYEAQ. The CDR3 loop reads CASSETSGGYNEQFF.

This chain joins TRBV11-2 and TRBJ1-6. The CDR3 covers 13 residues. CDR1 SGHAT and CDR2 FQNNGV come from the germline V gene. This CDR3 reads CASSLDHNSPLHF.

This chain's CDR3 is CSARGLAGGYNEQFF. The rearrangement links TRBV20-1 to TRBJ2-1; TCRdb designates TRBD2, a call that cannot be tested without DNA. Germline V lookup: CDR1 DFQATT, CDR2 SNEGSKA (reference sequence). CDR3 length: 15 amino acids.

The chain's CDR3 is CASSLVSSGVQETQYF. This sequence joins TRBV5-1 and TRBJ2-5; TCRdb designates TRBD2, a call that cannot be tested without DNA. The germline V gene encodes CDR1 SGHRS and CDR2 YFSETQ. There are 16 residues in the CDR3. The complete variable domain, with remaining parts taken from reference TRBV5-1 and TRBJ2-5, reads KAGVTQTPRYLIKTRGQQVTLSCSPISGHRSVSWYQQTPGQGLQFLFEYFSETQRNKGNFPGRFSGRQFSNSRSEMNVSTLELGDSALYLCASSLVSSGVQETQYFGPGTRLLVL.

The chain carries TRBV5-6 and TRBJ2-5; the TCRdb D gene call, TRBD2, has no DNA to confirm it. The germline V gene has CDR1 SGHDT and CDR2 YYEEEE. This CDR3 region has 14 residues. CDR3 in amino acids: CASSSASGGKTQYF.